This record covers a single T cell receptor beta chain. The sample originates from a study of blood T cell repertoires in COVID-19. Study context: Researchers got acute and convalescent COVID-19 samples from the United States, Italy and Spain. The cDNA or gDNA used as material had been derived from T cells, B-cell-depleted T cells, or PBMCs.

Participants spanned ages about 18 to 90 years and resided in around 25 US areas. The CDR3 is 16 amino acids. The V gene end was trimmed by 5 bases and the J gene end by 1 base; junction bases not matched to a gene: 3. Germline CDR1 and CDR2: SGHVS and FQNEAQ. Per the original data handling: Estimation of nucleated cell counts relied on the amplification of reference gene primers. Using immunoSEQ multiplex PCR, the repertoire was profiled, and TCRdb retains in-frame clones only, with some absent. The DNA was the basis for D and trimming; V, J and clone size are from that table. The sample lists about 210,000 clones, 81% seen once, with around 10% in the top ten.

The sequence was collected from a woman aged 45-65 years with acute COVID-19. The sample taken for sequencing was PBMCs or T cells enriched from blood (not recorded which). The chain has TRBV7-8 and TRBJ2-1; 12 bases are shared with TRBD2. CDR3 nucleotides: TGTGCCAGCAGCCAGGGACTAGCGGGTTCCTACAATGAGCAGTTCTTC. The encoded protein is CASSQGLAGSYNEQFF.